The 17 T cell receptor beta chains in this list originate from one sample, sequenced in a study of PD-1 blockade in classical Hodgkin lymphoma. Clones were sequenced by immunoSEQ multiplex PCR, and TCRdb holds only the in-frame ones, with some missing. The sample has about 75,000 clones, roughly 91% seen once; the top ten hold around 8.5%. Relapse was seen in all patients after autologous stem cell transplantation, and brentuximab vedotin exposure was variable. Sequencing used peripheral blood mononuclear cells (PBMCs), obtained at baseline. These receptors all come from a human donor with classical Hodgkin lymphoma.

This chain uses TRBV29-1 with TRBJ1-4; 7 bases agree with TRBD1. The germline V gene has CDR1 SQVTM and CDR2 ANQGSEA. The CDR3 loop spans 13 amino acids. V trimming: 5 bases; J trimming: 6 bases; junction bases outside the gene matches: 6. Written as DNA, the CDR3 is TGCAGCGTTCGCCGAGACAGGGATGAAAAACTGTTTTTT. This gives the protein CSVRRDRDEKLFF.

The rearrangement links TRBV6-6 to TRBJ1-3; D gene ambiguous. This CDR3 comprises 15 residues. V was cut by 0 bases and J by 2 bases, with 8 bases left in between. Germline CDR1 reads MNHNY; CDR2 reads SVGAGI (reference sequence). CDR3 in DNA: TGTGCCAGCAGTTACTCGAAAGAAGCTGGAAACACCATATATTTT. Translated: CASSYSKEAGNTIYF.

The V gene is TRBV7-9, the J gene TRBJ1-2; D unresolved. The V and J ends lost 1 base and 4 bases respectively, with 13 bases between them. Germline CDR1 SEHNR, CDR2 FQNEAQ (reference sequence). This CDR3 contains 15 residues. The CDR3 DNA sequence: TGTGCCAGCAGCTTAGGCCGGGCCGGATCCTATGGCTACACCTTC. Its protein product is CASSLGRAGSYGYTF.

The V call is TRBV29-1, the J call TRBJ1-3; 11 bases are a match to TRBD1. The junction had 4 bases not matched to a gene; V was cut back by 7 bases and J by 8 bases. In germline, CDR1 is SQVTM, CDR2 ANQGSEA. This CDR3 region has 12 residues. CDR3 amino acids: CSGGTGGHTIYF. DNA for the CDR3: TGCAGCGGAGGGACAGGGGGGCACACCATATATTTT.

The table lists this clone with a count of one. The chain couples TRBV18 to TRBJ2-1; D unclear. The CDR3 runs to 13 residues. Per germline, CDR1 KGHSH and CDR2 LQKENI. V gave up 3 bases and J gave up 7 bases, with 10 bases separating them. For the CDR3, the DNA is TGTGCCAGCTCACCCCCCGTGGGTAATGAGCAGTTCTTC. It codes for CASSPPVGNEQFF.

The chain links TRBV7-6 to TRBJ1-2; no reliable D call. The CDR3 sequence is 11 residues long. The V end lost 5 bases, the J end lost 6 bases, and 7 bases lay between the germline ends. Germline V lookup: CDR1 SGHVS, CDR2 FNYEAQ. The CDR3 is CASSPKDGYTF. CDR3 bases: TGTGCCAGCAGCCCAAAGGATGGCTACACCTTC. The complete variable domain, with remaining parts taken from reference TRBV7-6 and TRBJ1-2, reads GAGVSQSPRYKVTKRGQDVALRCDPISGHVSLYWYRQALGQGPEFLTYFNYEAQQDKSGLPNDRFSAERPEGSISTLTIQRTEQRDSAMYRCASSPKDGYTFGSGTRLTVV.

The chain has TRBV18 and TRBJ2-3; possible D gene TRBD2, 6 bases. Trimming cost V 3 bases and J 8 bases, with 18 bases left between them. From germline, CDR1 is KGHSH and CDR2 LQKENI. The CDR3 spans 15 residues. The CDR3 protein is CASSPPGPNGGTQYF. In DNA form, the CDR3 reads TGTGCCAGCTCACCTCCGGGGCCAAACGGGGGTACGCAGTATTTT.

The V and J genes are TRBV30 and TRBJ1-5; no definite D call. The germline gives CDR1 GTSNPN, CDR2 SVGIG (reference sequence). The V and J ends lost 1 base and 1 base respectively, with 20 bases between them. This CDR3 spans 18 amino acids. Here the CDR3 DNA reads TGTGCCTGGAGTGCCAGAGGTTGGGGTCAGAGAAGCAATCAGCCCCAGCATTTT. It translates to CAWSARGWGQRSNQPQHF.

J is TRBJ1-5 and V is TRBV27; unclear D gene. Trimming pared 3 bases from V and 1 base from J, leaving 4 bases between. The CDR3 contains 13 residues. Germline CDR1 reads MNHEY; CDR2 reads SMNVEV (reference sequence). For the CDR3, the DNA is TGTGCCAGCAGTTTGAAGAGCAATCAGCCCCAGCATTTT. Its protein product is CASSLKSNQPQHF.

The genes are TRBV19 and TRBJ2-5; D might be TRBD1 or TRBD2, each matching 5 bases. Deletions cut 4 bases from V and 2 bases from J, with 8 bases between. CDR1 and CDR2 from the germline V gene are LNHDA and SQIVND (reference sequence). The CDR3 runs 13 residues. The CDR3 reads CASSTGPQETQYF. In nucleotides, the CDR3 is TGTGCCAGTAGTACGGGACCACAAGAGACCCAGTACTTC.

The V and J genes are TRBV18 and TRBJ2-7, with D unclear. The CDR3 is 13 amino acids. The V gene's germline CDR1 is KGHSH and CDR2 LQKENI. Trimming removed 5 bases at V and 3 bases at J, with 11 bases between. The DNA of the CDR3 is TGTGCCAGCTCAACCACCCCATACTACGAGCAGTACTTC. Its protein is CASSTTPYYEQYF.

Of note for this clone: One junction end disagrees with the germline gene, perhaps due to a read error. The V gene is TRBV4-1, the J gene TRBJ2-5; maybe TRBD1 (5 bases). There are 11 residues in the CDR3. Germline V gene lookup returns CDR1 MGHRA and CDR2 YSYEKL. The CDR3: CASSQEGACHF. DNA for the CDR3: TGCGCCAGCAGCCAAGAAGGGGCCTGTCACTTC.

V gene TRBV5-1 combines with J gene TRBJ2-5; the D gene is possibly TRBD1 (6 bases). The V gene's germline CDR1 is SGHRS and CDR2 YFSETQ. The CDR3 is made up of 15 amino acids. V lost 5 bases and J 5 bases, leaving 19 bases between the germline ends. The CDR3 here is CASRSQGQGWETQYF. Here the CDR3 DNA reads TGCGCCAGCAGGAGTCAAGGGCAGGGGTGGGAGACCCAGTACTTC.

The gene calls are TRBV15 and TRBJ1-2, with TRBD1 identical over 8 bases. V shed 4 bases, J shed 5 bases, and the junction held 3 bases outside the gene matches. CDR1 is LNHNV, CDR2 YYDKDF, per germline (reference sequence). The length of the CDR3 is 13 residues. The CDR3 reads CATSTDRAYGYTF. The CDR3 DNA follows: TGTGCCACCAGCACGGACAGGGCATATGGCTACACCTTC.

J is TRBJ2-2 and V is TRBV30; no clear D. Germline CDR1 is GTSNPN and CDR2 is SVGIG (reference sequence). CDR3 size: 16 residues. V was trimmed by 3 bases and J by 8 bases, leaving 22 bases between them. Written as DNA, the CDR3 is TGTGCCTGGAGCCTACTGGTGGTGAATAGAGTGGGGGAGCTGTTTTTT. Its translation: CAWSLLVVNRVGELFF.

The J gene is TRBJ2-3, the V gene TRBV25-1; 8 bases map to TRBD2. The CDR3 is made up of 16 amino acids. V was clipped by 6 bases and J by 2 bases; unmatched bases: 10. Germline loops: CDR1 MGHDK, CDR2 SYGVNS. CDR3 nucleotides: TGTGCCAGCAGCGGGGGGGGGCCAGTTGACACAGATACGCAGTATTTT. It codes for CASSGGGPVDTDTQYF.

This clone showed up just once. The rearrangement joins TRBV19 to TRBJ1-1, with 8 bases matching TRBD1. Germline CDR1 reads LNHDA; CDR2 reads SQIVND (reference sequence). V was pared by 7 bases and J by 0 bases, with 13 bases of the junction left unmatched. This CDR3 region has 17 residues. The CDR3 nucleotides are TGTGCCAGTACCCAGGGGGCAGGGGAGGCCATGAACACTGAAGCTTTCTTT. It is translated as CASTQGAGEAMNTEAFF.